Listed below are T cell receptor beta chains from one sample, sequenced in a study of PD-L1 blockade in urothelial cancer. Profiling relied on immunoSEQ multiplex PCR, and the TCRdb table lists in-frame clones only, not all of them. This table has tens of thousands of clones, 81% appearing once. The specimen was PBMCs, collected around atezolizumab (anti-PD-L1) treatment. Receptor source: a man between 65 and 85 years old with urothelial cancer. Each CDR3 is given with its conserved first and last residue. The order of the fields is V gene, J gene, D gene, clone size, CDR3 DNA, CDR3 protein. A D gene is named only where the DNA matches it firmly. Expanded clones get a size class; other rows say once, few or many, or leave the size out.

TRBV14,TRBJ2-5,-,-,TGTGCCAGCAGCCCGGGGAGAGCGGTCCTTTTCGGGGAGACCCAGTACTTC,CASSPGRAVLFGETQYF
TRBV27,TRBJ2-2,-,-,TGTGCCAGCAGTTTAAGCCGGAGGGCGAACACCGGGGAGCTGTTTTTT,CASSLSRRANTGELFF
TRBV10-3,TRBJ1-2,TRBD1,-,TGTGCCATCAGTACAGGACAGGGGTATGGCTACACCTTC,CAISTGQGYGYTF
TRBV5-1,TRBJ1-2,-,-,TGCGCCAGCAGCTTGCAGGAGGTCTATGGCTACACCTTC,CASSLQEVYGYTF
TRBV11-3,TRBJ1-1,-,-,TGTGCCAGCAGCCTAGGGGGGCGGGCTGAAGCTTTCTTT,CASSLGGRAEAFF
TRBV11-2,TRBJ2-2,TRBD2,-,TGTGCCAGCAGCTCCTTCACTAGCGGGAAGACCGGGGAGCTGTTTTTT,CASSSFTSGKTGELFF
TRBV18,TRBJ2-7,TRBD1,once,TGTGCCAGCTCACCACAGCTGCGGACAGGGACCTACGAGCAGTACTTC,CASSPQLRTGTYEQYF
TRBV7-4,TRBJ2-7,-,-,TGTGCCAGCACTCCCCCGAAGGAGGGGAAGTCCTACGAGCAGTACTTC,CASTPPKEGKSYEQYF
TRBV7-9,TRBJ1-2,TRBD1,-,TGTGCCAGCAGACACAGACAGGGACGCGGCTACACCTTC,CASRHRQGRGYTF
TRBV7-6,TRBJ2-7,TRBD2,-,TGTGCCAGCAGCTTAATGCAGGCTAGCGGGGGGGAGCAGTACTTC,CASSLMQASGGEQYF
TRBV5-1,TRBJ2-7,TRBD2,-,TGCGCCAGCAGCGTAACTAGCGGATTCTCCGAGCAGTACTTC,CASSVTSGFSEQYF
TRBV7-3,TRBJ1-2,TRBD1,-,TGTGCCAGCAGCCCCGACGGCGGCGGAGACAGGGGATACTATGGCTACACCTTC,CASSPDGGGDRGYYGYTF
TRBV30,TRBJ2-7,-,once,TGTGCCTGGAGCCGGACAGAAGGCGAGCAGTACTTC,CAWSRTEGEQYF
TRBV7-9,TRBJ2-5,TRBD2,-,TGTGCCAGCAGCTTGCTAGCGGGAGGAGAGACCCAGTACTTC,CASSLLAGGETQYF
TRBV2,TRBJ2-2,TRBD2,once,TGTGCCAGCAGTGCGGGAGGGGAATCCACCGGGGAGCTGTTTTTT,CASSAGGESTGELFF
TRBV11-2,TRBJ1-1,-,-,TGTGCCAGCAGGAAACTCAGGGTTCGTTTGAACACTGAAGCTTTCTTT,CASRKLRVRLNTEAFF
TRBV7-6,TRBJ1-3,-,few,TGTGCCAGCAGCTCGAGTCGAATCTCTGGAAACACCATATATTTT,CASSSSRISGNTIYF
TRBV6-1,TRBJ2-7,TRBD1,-,TGTGCCAGCCTGAAACCGGACAGGCCCTACGAGCAGTACTTC,CASLKPDRPYEQYF
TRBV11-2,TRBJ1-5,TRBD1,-,TGTGCCAGCAGCTTAAAACAGGGGCGCAATCAGCCCCAGCATTTT,CASSLKQGRNQPQHF